The source of this TCR beta chain is a study of cytomegalovirus exposure and HLA in healthy donors. The germline gives CDR1 LNHDA, CDR2 SQIVND (reference sequence). V was pared by 6 bases and J by 1 base, with 8 bases of the junction left unmatched. This CDR3 is built from 16 residues. General study findings and limits: It was found in a later analysis that first-cohort TCR clusters tended to co-occur in the 120 validation repertoires.

Assay used: immunoSEQ multiplex PCR; TCRdb lists only in-frame clones, some missing. The table lists 240,000 or so clones, approximately 83% of them singletons. As to this clone: What it binds is not known.

The sequencing sample was made of PBMCs. The origin of this receptor is a woman younger than 45 in good health and CMV-seropositive. The chain couples TRBV19 to TRBJ1-2; TRBD1 agrees at 10 bases. The CDR3 loop is CASSPTGGAGNYGYTF. The CDR3 bases are TGTGCCAGTAGCCCGACAGGGGGCGCGGGTAACTATGGCTACACCTTC.